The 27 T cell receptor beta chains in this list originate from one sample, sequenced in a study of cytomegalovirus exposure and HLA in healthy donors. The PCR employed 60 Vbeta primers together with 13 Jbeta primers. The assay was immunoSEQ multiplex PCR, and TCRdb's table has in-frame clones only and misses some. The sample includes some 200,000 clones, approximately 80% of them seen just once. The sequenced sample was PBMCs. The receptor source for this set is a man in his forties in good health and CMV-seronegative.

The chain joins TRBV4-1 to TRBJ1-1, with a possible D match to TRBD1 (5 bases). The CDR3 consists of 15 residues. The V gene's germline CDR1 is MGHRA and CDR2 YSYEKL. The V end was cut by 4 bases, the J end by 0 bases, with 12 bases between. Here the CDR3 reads CASSPHTGMNTEAFF. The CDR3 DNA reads TGCGCCAGCAGCCCCCATACAGGAATGAACACTGAAGCTTTCTTT.

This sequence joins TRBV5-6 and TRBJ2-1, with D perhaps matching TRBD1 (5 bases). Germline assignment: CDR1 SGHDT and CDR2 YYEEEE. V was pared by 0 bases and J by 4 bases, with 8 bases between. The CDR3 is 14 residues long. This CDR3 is CASSLGRQYNEQFF. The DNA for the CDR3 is TGTGCCAGCAGCTTGGGGCGACAGTACAATGAGCAGTTCTTC.

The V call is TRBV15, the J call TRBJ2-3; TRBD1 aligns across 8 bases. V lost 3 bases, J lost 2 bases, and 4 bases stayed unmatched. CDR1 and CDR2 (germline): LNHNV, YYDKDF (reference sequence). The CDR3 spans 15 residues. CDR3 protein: CATSRTGESTDTQYF. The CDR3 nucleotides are TGTGCCACCAGCAGGACAGGGGAATCCACAGATACGCAGTATTTT.

CDR3 coding DNA: TGTGCCAGCAGTTCCGACAACTGGGGACTAGCGGGATCCTACGAGCAGTACTTC. Its translation: CASSSDNWGLAGSYEQYF. This chain connects TRBV27 to TRBJ2-5, with 13 nucleotides matching TRBD2. The J call is uncertain, as TRBJ2-7 better fits the DNA end. Germline CDR1 reads MNHEY; CDR2 reads SMNVEV (reference sequence). The CDR3 consists of 18 residues.

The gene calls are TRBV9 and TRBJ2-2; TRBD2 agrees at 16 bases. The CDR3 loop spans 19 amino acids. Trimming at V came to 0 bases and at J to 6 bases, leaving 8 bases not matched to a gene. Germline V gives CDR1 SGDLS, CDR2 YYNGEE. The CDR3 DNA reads TGTGCCAGCAGCGTAGAGGGGACTAGCGGGAGGGCAGCGCCCGGGGAGCTGTTTTTT. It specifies CASSVEGTSGRAAPGELFF. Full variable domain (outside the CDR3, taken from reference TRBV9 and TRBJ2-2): DSGVTQTPKHLITATGQRVTLRCSPRSGDLSVYWYQQSLDQGLQFLIQYYNGEERAKGNILERFSAQQFPDLHSELNLSSLELGDSALYFCASSVEGTSGRAAPGELFFGEGSRLTVL.

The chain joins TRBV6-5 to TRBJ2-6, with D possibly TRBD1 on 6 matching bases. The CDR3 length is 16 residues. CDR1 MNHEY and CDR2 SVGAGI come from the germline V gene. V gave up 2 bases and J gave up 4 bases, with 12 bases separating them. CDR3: CASSYRTASGANVLTF. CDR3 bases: TGTGCCAGCAGTTACCGGACAGCTTCGGGGGCCAACGTCCTGACTTTC.

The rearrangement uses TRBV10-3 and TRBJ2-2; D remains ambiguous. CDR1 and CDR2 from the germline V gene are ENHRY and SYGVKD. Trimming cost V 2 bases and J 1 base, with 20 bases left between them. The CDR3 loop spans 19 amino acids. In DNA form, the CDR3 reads TGTGCCATCAGTGAGCCCAAGTGGAGTTCAGCCCAGAACACCGGGGAGCTGTTTTTT. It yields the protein CAISEPKWSSAQNTGELFF.

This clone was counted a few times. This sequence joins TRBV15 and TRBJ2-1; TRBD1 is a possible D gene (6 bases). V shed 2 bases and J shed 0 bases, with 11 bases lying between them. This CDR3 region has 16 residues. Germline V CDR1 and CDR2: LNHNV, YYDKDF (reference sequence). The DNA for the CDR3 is TGTGCCACCAGCAGACTGGGGGCTAGCTCCTACAATGAGCAGTTCTTC. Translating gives CATSRLGASSYNEQFF.

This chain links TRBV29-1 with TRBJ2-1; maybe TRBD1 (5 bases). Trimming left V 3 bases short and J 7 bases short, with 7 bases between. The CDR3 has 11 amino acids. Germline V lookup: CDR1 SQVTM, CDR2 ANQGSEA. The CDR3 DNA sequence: TGCAGCGTTGACCAGGGAAATGAGCAGTTCTTC. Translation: CSVDQGNEQFF.

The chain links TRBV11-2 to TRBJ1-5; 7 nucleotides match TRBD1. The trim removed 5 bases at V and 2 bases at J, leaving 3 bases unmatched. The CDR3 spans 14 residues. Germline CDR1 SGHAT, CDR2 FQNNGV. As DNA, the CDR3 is TGTGCCAGCAGCAGCGGACAGGGCAATCAGCCCCAGCATTTT. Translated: CASSSGQGNQPQHF.

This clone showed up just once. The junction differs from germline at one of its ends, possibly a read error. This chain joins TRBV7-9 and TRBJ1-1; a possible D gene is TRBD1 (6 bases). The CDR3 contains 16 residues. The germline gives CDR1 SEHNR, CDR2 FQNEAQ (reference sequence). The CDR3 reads CSSSFPSAGARTEAFF. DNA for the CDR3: TGTTCCAGCAGCTTCCCCTCTGCGGGGGCGAGGACTGAAGCTTTCTTT.

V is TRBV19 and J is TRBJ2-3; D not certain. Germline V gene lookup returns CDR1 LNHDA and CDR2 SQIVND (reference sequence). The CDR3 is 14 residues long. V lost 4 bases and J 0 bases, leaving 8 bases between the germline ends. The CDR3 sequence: CASSNQISTDTQYF. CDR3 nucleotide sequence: TGTGCCAGTAGTAACCAGATTAGCACAGATACGCAGTATTTT.

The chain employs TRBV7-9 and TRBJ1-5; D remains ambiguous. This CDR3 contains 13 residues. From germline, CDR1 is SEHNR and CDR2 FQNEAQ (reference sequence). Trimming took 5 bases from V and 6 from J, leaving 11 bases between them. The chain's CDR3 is CASSLDGGQPQHF. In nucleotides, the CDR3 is TGTGCCAGCAGCCTCGATGGAGGTCAGCCCCAGCATTTT. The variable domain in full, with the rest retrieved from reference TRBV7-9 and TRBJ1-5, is DTGVSQNPRHKITKRGQNVTFRCDPISEHNRLYWYRQTLGQGPEFLTYFQNEAQLEKSRLLSDRFSAERPKGSFSTLEIQRTEQGDSAMYLCASSLDGGQPQHFGDGTRLSIL.

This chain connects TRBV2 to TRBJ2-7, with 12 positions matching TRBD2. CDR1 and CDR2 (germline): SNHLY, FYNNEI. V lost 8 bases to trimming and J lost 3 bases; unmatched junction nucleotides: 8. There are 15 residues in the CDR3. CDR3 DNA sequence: TGTGCCAGCGATCGACTAGCGGGAGAGGGCTACGAGCAGTACTTC. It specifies CASDRLAGEGYEQYF.

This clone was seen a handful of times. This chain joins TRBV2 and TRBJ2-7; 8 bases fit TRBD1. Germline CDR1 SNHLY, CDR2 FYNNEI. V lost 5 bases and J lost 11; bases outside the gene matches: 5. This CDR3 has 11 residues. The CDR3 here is CASSSQGQEYF. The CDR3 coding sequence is TGTGCCAGCAGTTCACAGGGACAGGAGTACTTC.

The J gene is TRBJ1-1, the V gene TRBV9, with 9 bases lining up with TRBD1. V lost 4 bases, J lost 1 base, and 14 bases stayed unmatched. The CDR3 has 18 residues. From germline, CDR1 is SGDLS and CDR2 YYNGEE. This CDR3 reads CASSSQPGQGFPNTEAFF. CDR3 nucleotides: TGTGCCAGCAGCTCCCAACCGGGACAGGGCTTCCCGAACACTGAAGCTTTCTTT.

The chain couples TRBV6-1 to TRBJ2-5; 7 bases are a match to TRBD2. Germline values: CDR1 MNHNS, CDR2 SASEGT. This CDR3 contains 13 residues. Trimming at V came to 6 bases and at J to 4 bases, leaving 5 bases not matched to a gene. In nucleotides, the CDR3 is TGTGCCAGCAGGCGGGAGTTAGGAGAGACCCAGTACTTC. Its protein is CASRRELGETQYF.

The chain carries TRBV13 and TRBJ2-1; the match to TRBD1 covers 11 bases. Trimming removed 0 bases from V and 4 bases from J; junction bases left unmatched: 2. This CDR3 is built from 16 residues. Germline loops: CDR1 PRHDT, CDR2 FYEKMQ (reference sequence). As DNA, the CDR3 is TGTGCCAGCAGCTTAGGGGGGACAGGGGGGTACAATGAGCAGTTCTTC. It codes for CASSLGGTGGYNEQFF.

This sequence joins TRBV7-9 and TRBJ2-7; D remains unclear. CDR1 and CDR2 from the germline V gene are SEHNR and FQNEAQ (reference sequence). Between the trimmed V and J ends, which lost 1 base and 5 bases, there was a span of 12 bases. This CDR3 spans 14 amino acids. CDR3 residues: CASSLDATTHEQYF. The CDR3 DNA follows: TGTGCCAGCAGCTTAGATGCGACAACCCACGAGCAGTACTTC.

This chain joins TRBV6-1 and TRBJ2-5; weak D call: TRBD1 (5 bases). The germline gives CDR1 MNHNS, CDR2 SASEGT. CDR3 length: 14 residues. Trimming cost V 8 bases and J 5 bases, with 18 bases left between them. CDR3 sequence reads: CASLSTWKGETQYF. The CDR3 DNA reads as TGTGCCAGCCTTTCGACTTGGAAGGGGGAGACCCAGTACTTC.

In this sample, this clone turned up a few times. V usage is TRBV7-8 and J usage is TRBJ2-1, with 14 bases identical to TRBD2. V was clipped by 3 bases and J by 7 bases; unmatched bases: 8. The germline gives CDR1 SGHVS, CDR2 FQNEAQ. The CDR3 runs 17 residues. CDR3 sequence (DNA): TGTGCCAGCAGCTTTCGAACCGGGACTAGCGGGAGTAATGAGCAGTTCTTC. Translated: CASSFRTGTSGSNEQFF.

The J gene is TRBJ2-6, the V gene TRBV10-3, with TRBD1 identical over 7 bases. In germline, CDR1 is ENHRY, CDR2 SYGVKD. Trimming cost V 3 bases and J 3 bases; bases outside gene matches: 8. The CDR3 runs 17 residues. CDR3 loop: CAISDEGARRGANVLTF. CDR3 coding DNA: TGTGCCATCAGTGATGAGGGGGCTAGGCGTGGGGCCAACGTCCTGACTTTC.

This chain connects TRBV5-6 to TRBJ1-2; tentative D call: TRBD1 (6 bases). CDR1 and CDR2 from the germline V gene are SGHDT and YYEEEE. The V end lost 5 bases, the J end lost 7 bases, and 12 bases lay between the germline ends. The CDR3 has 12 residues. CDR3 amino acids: CASSEGVGGYTF. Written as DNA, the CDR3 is TGTGCCAGCAGTGAGGGGGTTGGTGGCTACACCTTC.

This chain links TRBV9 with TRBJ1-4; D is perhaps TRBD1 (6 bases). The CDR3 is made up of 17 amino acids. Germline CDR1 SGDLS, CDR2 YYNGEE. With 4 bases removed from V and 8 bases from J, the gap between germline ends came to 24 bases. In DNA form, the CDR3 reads TGTGCCAGCAGCCCCGGTTGGAGAGGGACAATTGGAGAAAAACTGTTTTTT. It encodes CASSPGWRGTIGEKLFF.

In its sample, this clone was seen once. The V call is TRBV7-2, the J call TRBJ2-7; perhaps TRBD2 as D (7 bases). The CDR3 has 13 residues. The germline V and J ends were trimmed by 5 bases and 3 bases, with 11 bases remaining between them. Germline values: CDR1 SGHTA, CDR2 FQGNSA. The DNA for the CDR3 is TGTGCCAGCAGCCGCGGGGGCAGCTACGAGCAGTACTTC. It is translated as CASSRGGSYEQYF.

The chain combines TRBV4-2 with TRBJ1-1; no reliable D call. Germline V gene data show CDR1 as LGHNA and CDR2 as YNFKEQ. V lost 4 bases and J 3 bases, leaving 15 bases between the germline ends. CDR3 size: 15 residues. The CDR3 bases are TGTGCCAGCAGCCGCAGGTCTAATATGGACACTGAAGCTTTCTTT. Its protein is CASSRRSNMDTEAFF.

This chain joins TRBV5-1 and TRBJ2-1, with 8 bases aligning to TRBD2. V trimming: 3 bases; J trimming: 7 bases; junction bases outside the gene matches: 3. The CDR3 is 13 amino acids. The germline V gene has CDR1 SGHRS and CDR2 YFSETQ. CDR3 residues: CASSSRGENEQFF. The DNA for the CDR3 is TGCGCCAGCAGCTCGCGGGGGGAAAATGAGCAGTTCTTC.